This TCR beta chain came from a study of response to subunit inactivated influenza vaccine. This CDR3 comprises 15 residues. Comments on this clonotype: What it binds is unknown. One junction end does not reproduce the germline sequence, and a read error may be involved.

TCRdb fed the RT-PCR reads into MiXCR, producing one record per CDR3 protein. The profile shows roughly 170,000 distinct CDR3 sequences, nearly 9.5% of them singletons. General study findings and limits: It was the authors' suggestion that each seasonal influenza vaccination recruits few new T cells.

The chain links TRBV12-3 or TRBV12-4 to TRBJ1-1; 8 bases line up with TRBD1. The material sequenced was non-naive T cells sorted from PBMCs, taken on the day of vaccination. The sequence was collected from a man between 50 and 59 years old who received an inactivated influenza vaccine. The CDR3 spells CASSLERQGNPEAFF. CDR3 bases: TGTGCCAGCAGCCTTGAGCGACAGGGGAACCCTGAAGCTTTCTTT.